The entry below describes one T cell receptor (beta chain). These data belong to a study of blood T cell repertoires in COVID-19. V shed 0 bases and J 11 bases; nucleotides not matched to a gene: 6. CDR1 PRHDT and CDR2 FYEKMQ come from the germline V gene (reference sequence). The length of the CDR3 is 15 residues. Sequencing was performed with immunoSEQ multiplex PCR; in TCRdb, only in-frame clones are kept and a portion is missing. The profile shows around 180,000 clones, more than 80% of them singletons. The clonotype comes from a woman older than 75 with COVID-19, enrolled during active disease. The chain carries TRBV13 and TRBJ1-6; TRBD1 agrees at 8 bases. Sequenced sample: peripheral blood. The CDR3 nucleotides are TGTGCCAGCAGCTTAGGGGACAGGGTTCGAACACCCCTCCACTTT. This codes for CASSLGDRVRTPLHF.